What follows describes a single TCR beta chain. The germline CDR1 and CDR2 sequences are DFQATT and SNEGSKA (reference sequence). Trimming took off 4 bases at V and 5 bases at J, with 10 bases between the two ends. This CDR3 has 12 residues. TCRdb fed the reads into MiXCR, producing one record per CDR3 protein. The table has about 9,400 distinct CDR3 sequences, 20% seen once; the top ten hold around 6.7%. This sample was taken from a study of lung T cells in sarcoidosis with Löfgren's syndrome. About the study: Löfgren's syndrome patients were the main repertoire analysis focus.

Sequenced input: CD4+ T cells from bronchoalveolar lavage. The source of this sequence is a human donor with sarcoidosis (Löfgren's syndrome or another form), or a control subject (not recorded which). The rearrangement links TRBV20-1 to TRBJ2-3; D perhaps matches TRBD1 (6 bases). CDR3 region: CSAMGDIDTQYF. DNA of the CDR3: TGCAGTGCTATGGGGGACATAGATACGCAGTATTTT.